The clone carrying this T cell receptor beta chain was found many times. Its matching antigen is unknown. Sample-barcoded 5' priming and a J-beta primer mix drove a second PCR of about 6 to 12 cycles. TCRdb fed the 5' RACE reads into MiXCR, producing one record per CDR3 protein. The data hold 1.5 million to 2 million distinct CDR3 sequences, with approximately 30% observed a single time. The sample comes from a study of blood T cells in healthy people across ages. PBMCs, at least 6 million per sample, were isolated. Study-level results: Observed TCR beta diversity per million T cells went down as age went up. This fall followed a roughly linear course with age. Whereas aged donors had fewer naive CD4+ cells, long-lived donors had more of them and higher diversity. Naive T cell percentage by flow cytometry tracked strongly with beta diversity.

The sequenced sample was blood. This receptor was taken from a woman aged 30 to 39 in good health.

The CDR3 nucleotides are TGCAGTGCTAGAGCGTTTTACGGCGAGCAGTACTTC. The encoded protein is CSARAFYGEQYF. The chain has TRBV20-1 and TRBJ2-7; D remains ambiguous. The V gene's germline CDR1 is DFQATT and CDR2 SNEGSKA (reference sequence). The length of the CDR3 is 12 residues. V lost 1 base and J 6 bases, leaving 10 bases between the germline ends.